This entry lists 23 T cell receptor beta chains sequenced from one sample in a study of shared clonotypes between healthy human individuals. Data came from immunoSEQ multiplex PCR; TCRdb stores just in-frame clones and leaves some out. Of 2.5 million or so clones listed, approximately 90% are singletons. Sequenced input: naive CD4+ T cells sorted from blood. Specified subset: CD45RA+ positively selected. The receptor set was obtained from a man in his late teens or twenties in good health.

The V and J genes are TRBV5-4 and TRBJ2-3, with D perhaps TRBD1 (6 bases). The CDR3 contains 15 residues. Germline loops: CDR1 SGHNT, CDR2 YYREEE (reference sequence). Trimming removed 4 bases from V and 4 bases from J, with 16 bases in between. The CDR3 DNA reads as TGTGCCAGCAGCCGGACAGCGACCAAGGCAGATACGCAGTATTTT. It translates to CASSRTATKADTQYF. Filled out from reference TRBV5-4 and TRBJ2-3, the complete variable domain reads ETGVTQSPTHLIKTRGQQVTLRCSSQSGHNTVSWYQQALGQGPQFIFQYYREEENGRGNFPPRFSGLQFPNYSSELNVNALELDDSALYLCASSRTATKADTQYFGPGTRLTVL.

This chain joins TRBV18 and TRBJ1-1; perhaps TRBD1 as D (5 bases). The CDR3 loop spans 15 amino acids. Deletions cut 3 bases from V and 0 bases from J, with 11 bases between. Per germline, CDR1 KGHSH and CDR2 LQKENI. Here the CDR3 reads CASSPGSRVNTEAFF. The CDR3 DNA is TGTGCCAGCTCACCCGGAAGCAGGGTGAACACTGAAGCTTTCTTT.

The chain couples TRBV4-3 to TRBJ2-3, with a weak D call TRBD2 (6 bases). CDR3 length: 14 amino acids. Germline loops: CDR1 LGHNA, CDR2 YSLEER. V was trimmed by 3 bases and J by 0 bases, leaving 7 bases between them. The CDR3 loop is CASSHGTSTDTQYF. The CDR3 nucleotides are TGCGCCAGCAGCCACGGGACTAGCACAGATACGCAGTATTTT.

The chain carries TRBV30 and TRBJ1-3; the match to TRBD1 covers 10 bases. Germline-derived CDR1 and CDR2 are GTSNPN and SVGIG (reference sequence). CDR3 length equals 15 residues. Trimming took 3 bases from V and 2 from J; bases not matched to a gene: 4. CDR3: CAWRPGQGPGNTIYF. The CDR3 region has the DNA TGTGCCTGGAGGCCGGGACAGGGGCCTGGAAACACCATATATTTT. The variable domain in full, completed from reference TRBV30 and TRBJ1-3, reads SQTIHQWPATLVQPVGSPLSLECTVEGTSNPNLYWYRQAAGRGLQLLFYSVGIGQISSEVPQNLSASRPQDRQFILSSKKLLLSDSGFYLCAWRPGQGPGNTIYFGEGSWLTVV.

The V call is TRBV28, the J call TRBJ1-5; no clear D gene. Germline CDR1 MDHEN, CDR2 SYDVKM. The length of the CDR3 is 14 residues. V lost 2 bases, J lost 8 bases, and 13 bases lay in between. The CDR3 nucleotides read TGTGCCAGCAGTTTAGCCGGACCCGGTAAGCCCCAGCATTTT. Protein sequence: CASSLAGPGKPQHF.

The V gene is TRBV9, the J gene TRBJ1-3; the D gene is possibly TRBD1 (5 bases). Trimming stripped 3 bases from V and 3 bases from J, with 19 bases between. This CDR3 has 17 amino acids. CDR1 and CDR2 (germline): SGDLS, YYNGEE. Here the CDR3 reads CASSADYRSLVGNTIYF. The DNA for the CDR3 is TGTGCCAGCAGCGCGGATTACAGGTCGTTGGTTGGAAACACCATATATTTT.

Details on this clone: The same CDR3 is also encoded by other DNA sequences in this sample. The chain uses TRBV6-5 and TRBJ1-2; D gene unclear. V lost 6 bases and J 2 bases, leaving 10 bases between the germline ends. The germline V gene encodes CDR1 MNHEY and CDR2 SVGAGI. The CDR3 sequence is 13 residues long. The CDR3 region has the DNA TGTGCCAGCAGCTATGCGGGGAACTATGGCTACACCTTC. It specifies CASSYAGNYGYTF.

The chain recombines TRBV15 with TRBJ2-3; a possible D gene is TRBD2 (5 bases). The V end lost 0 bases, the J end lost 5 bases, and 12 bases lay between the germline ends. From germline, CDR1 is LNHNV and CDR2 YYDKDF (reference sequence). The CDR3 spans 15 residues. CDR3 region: CATSREVGVVDTQYF. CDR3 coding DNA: TGTGCCACCAGCAGAGAGGTGGGAGTGGTAGATACGCAGTATTTT.

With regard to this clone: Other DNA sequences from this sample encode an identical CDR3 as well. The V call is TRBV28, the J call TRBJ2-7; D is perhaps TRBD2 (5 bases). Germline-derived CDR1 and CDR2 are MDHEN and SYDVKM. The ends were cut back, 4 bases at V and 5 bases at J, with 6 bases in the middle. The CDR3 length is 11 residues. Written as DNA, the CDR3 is TGTGCCAGCAGTTCGAGGGACGAGCAGTACTTC. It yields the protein CASSSRDEQYF.

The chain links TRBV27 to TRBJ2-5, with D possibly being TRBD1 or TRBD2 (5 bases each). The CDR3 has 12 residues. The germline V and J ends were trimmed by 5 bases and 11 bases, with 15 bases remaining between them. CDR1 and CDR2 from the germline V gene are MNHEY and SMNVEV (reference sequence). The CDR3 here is CASSERGLQQYF. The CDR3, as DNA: TGTGCCAGCAGTGAACGGGGCCTCCAGCAGTACTTC.

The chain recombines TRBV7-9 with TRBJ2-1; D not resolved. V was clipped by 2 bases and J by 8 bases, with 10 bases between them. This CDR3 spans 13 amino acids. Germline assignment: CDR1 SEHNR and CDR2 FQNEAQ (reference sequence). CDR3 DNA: TGTGCCAGCAGCTTACCCCGGAACGATGAGCAGTTCTTC. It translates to CASSLPRNDEQFF. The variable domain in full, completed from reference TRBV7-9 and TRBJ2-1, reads DTGVSQNPRHKITKRGQNVTFRCDPISEHNRLYWYRQTLGQGPEFLTYFQNEAQLEKSRLLSDRFSAERPKGSFSTLEIQRTEQGDSAMYLCASSLPRNDEQFFGPGTRLTVL.

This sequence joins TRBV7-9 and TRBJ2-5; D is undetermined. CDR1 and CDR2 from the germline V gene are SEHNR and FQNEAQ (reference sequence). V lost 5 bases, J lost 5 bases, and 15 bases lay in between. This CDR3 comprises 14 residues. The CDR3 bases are TGTGCCAGCAGCCAACTCGGACGGCGGGAGACCCAGTACTTC. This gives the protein CASSQLGRRETQYF.

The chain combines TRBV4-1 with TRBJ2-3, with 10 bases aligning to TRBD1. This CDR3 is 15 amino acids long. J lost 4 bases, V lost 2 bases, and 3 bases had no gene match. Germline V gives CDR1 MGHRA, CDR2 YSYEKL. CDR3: CASSQHGQGADTQYF. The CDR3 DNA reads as TGCGCCAGCAGCCAACACGGACAGGGGGCAGATACGCAGTATTTT.

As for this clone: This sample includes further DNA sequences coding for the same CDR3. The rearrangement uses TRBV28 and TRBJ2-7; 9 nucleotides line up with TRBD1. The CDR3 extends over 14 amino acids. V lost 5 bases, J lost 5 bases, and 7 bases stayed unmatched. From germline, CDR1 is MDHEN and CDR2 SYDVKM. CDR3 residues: CASSPGWTGDEQYF. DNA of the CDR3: TGTGCCAGCAGTCCTGGATGGACAGGGGACGAGCAGTACTTC.

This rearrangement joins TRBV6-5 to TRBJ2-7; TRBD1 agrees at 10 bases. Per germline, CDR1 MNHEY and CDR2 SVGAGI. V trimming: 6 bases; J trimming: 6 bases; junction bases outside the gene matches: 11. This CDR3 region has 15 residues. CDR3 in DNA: TGTGCCAGCAGCGACCCGGGACAGGGGCCCAGCGAGCAGTACTTC. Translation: CASSDPGQGPSEQYF.

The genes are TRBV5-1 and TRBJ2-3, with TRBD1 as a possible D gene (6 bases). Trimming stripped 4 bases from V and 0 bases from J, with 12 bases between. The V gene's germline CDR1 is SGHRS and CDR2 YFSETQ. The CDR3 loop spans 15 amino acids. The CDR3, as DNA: TGCGCCAGCAGCGAGACAGGACCTAGCACAGATACGCAGTATTTT. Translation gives CASSETGPSTDTQYF.

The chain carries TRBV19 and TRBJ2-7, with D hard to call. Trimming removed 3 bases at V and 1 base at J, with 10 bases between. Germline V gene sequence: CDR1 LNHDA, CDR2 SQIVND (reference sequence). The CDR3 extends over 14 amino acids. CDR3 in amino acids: CASSMGSWSYEQYF. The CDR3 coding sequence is TGTGCCAGTAGTATGGGCAGCTGGTCCTACGAGCAGTACTTC. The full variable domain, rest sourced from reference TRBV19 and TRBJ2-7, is DGGITQSPKYLFRKEGQNVTLSCEQNLNHDAMYWYRQDPGQGLRLIYYSQIVNDFQKGDIAEGYSVSREKKESFPLTVTSAQKNPTAFYLCASSMGSWSYEQYFGPGTRLTVT.

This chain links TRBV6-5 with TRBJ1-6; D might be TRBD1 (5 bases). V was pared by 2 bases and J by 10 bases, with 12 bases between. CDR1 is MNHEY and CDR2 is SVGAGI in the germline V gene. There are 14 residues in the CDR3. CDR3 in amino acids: CASSYPRVGSPLHF. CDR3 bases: TGTGCCAGCAGTTACCCCAGGGTAGGATCACCCCTCCACTTT.

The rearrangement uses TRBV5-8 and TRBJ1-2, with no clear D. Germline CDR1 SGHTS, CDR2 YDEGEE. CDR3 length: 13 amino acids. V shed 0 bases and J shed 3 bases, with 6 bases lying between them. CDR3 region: CASSLVGYYGYTF. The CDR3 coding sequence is TGTGCCAGCAGCTTGGTAGGGTACTATGGCTACACCTTC.

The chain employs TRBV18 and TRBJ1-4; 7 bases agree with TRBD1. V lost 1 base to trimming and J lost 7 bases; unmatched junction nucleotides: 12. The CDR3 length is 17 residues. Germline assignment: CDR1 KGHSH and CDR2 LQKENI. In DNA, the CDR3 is TGTGCCAGCTCACCACTAGCGGGAGGGGGCGACGGTGAAAAACTGTTTTTT. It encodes CASSPLAGGGDGEKLFF. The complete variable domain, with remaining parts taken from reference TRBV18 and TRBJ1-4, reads NAGVMQNPRHLVRRRGQEARLRCSPMKGHSHVYWYRQLPEEGLKFMVYLQKENIIDESGMPKERFSAEFPKEGPSILRIQQVVRGDSAAYFCASSPLAGGGDGEKLFFGSGTQLSVL.

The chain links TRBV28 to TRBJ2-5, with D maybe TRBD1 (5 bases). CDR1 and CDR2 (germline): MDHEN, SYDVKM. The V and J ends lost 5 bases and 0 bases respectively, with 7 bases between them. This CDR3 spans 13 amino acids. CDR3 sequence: CASSPDNQETQYF. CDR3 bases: TGTGCCAGCAGTCCGGACAACCAAGAGACCCAGTACTTC.

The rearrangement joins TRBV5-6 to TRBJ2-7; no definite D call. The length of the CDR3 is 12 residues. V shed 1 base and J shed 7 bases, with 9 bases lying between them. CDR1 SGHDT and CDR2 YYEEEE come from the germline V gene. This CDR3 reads CASSLSDGEQYF. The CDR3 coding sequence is TGTGCCAGCAGCTTGTCAGACGGGGAGCAGTACTTC.

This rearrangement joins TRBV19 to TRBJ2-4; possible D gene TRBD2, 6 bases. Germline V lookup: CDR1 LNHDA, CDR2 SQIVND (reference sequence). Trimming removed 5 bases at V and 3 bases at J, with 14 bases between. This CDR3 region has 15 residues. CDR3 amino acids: CASSSGGNLKNIQYF. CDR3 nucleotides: TGTGCCAGTAGTTCTGGCGGGAACCTCAAAAACATTCAGTACTTC.